This is a list of T cell receptor beta chains from one sample in a study of Ad26.COV2.S vaccination and SARS-CoV-2 variants. Using immunoSEQ multiplex PCR, the repertoire was profiled, and TCRdb retains in-frame clones only, with some absent. The sample gives about 440,000 clones, about 90% of which show up once; around 4.5% is in the top ten. This material consisted of peripheral blood, taken in a trial of Ad26.COV2.S vaccine versus placebo. Every receptor here comes from a person aged 18-65 years who received the Ad26.COV2.S COVID-19 vaccine or a placebo. CDR3s include the opening cysteine and the closing phenylalanine or tryptophan. D genes are given only for firm matches. A clone size is listed for some rows: how often the clone was seen (once, few, many), or a class if it is expanded.

TRBJ1-4 | once | TRBV28 | . | CASSFSIGENNEKLFF | TGTGCCAGCAGTTTCAGCATCGGGGAGAATAATGAAAAACTGTTTTTT
TRBJ1-3 | . | TRBV6-5 | . | CASRPSPNSGNTIYF | TGTGCCAGCCGCCCTTCACCAAACTCTGGAAACACCATATATTTT
TRBJ2-1 | . | TRBV11-2 | TRBD2 | CASRLSGGPYEQFF | TGTGCCAGCAGACTATCGGGAGGGCCGTATGAGCAGTTCTTC
TRBJ2-7 | . | TRBV29-1 | . | CSVVTTGTEQYF | TGCAGCGTTGTCACCACAGGGACCGAGCAGTACTTC
TRBJ2-3 | . | TRBV6-2/TRBV6-3 | TRBD1 | CASSYWGQVPHTDTQYF | TGTGCCAGCAGTTACTGGGGACAGGTCCCTCACACAGATACGCAGTATTTT
TRBJ2-2 | . | TRBV2 | TRBD1 | CASSGQGSGRTGELFF | TGTGCCAGCAGTGGACAGGGGTCTGGGAGAACCGGGGAGCTGTTTTTT
TRBJ2-7 | few | TRBV9 | . | CASSGPDRGSYEQYF | TGTGCCAGCAGCGGGCCTGACAGAGGTTCCTACGAGCAGTACTTC
TRBJ2-7 | . | TRBV28 | TRBD1 | CASSLSGTGNYEQYF | TGTGCCAGCAGTTTATCCGGGACAGGGAACTACGAGCAGTACTTC
TRBJ2-2 | . | TRBV15 | . | CATSRDTRFANTGELFF | TGTGCCACCAGCAGAGATACCAGATTCGCGAACACCGGGGAGCTGTTTTTT
TRBJ2-3 | . | TRBV9 | TRBD2 | CASSLKGEGGTDTQYF | TGTGCCAGCAGCCTAAAAGGGGAGGGTGGCACAGATACGCAGTATTTT
TRBJ2-3 | . | TRBV28 | . | CASSFISGTDTQYF | TGTGCCAGCAGTTTTATTAGCGGCACAGATACGCAGTATTTT
TRBJ2-1 | . | TRBV7-2 | TRBD2 | CASSLDGTSPSLGQFF | TGTGCCAGCAGCTTAGACGGGACTAGTCCCAGTCTTGGGCAGTTCTTC
TRBJ2-5 | . | TRBV10-2 | TRBD2 | CASSDLGTREETQYF | TGCGCCAGCAGTGATCTGGGGACTAGAGAAGAGACCCAGTACTTC
TRBJ2-1 | once | TRBV11-2 | TRBD1 | CASSTYTGGWVEQFF | TGTGCCAGCAGCACGTATACAGGGGGTTGGGTTGAGCAGTTCTTC
TRBJ2-6 | . | TRBV11-3 | . | CASSLGRLSSGANVLTF | TGTGCCAGCAGCTTAGGTAGGCTGAGCTCTGGGGCCAACGTCCTGACTTTC
TRBJ2-3 | . | TRBV11-3 | . | CASSLTSGAGSDTQYF | TGTGCCAGCAGCTTAACCTCGGGGGCTGGATCAGATACGCAGTATTTT
TRBJ2-7 | . | TRBV9 | TRBD2 | CASSGTRRGEQYF | TGTGCCAGCAGCGGGACTAGAAGGGGCGAGCAGTACTTC
TRBJ2-4 | . | TRBV7-2 | TRBD2 | CASSLGTSGIIQYF | TGTGCCAGCAGCTTAGGGACTAGCGGGATTATTCAGTACTTC
TRBJ2-3 | . | TRBV19 | . | CASSRFASTDTQYF | TGTGCCAGTAGTAGGTTCGCTAGCACAGATACGCAGTATTTT
TRBJ1-6 | . | TRBV6-6 | . | CASSYEPSSYNSPLHF | TGTGCCAGCAGTTACGAGCCTAGCTCCTATAATTCACCCCTCCACTTT
TRBJ1-4 | . | TRBV5-1 | TRBD1 | CASSLIGGGFEKLFF | TGCGCCAGCAGCTTAATAGGGGGCGGTTTTGAAAAACTGTTTTTT
TRBJ2-7 | . | TRBV11-2 | . | CASSLGSSTEQYF | TGTGCCAGCAGCTTAGGTTCCTCCACCGAGCAGTACTTC
TRBJ2-7 | few | TRBV6-6 | . | CASSQPEQGYEQYF | TGTGCCAGCAGCCAACCTGAACAGGGCTACGAGCAGTACTTC
TRBJ2-7 | . | TRBV6-5 | TRBD2 | CARRTSLLYEQYF | TGTGCCAGAAGGACTAGCCTTCTCTACGAGCAGTACTTC
TRBJ2-2 | . | TRBV9 | . | CASSVIGTNTGELFF | TGTGCCAGCAGCGTTATAGGGACGAACACCGGGGAGCTGTTTTTT
TRBJ2-7 | . | TRBV13 | . | CASSTRDRPYYEQYF | TGTGCCAGCAGCACGAGGGACCGTCCCTACTACGAGCAGTACTTC
TRBJ2-1 | . | TRBV6-2/TRBV6-3 | TRBD2 | CASSRTSGGYNEQFF | TGTGCCAGCAGTCGGACTAGCGGGGGCTACAATGAGCAGTTCTTC
TRBJ1-2 | . | TRBV21-1 | . | CASSKFTGVGGYTF | TGTGCCAGCAGCAAATTCACAGGGGTGGGAGGCTACACCTTC
TRBJ2-2 | . | TRBV11-3 | . | CASSLEAAGELFF | TGTGCCAGCAGCTTAGAGGCAGCCGGGGAGCTGTTTTTT
TRBJ1-3 | . | TRBV18 | . | CASSPSAGVYTIYF | TGTGCCAGCTCACCGTCGGCAGGTGTATACACCATATATTTT
TRBJ1-4 | . | TRBV7-2 | . | CASSFGGSTNEKLFF | TGTGCCAGCAGCTTTGGAGGTTCAACTAATGAAAAACTGTTTTTT
TRBJ2-1 | . | TRBV7-3 | . | CASSLAGPLADNEQFF | TGTGCCAGCAGCTTAGCAGGGCCATTAGCCGACAATGAGCAGTTCTTC
TRBJ1-4 | few | TRBV2 | TRBD1 | CASRDRTGSNEKLFF | TGTGCCAGCAGGGACAGGACAGGGTCTAATGAAAAACTGTTTTTT
TRBJ1-4 | . | TRBV4-1 | . | CASSPKGQSATNEKLFF | TGCGCCAGCAGCCCAAAAGGACAGTCTGCAACTAATGAAAAACTGTTTTTT
TRBJ2-1 | . | TRBV7-2 | TRBD2 | CASSPAGGNYNEQFF | TGTGCCAGCAGCCCAGCGGGAGGGAACTACAATGAGCAGTTCTTC
TRBJ2-1 | . | TRBV7-9 | TRBD1 | CASSSTGTVTEQFF | TGTGCCAGCAGCTCAACCGGGACAGTGACTGAGCAGTTCTTC
TRBJ2-1 | . | TRBV3-1/TRBV3-2 | TRBD2 | CASSQGGLAGSLYNEQFF | TGTGCCAGCAGCCAGGGGGGGCTAGCGGGATCCCTCTACAATGAGCAGTTCTTC
TRBJ2-5 | . | TRBV3-1/TRBV3-2 | . | CASSQTGGGVTQYF | TGTGCCAGCAGCCAAACAGGAGGGGGTGTTACCCAGTACTTC
TRBJ2-7 | . | TRBV7-2 | . | CASSQTPSSYEQYF | TGTGCCAGCAGCCAGACACCGAGCTCCTACGAGCAGTACTTC
TRBJ1-3 | few | TRBV7-2 | . | CASSSFSGNTIYF | TGTGCCAGCAGCTCTTTCTCTGGAAACACCATATATTTT
TRBJ2-7 | few | TRBV7-8 | TRBD1 | CASSLTQWDRSSYEQYF | TGTGCCAGCAGCTTAACACAGTGGGACAGGAGCTCCTACGAGCAGTACTTC
TRBJ2-7 | . | TRBV28 | . | CASHPAGPDYEQYF | TGTGCCAGCCACCCGGCGGGACCGGACTACGAGCAGTACTTC
TRBJ2-1 | . | TRBV6-2/TRBV6-3 | . | CASSREGGGSHEQFF | TGTGCCAGCAGCCGAGAGGGAGGGGGTAGCCATGAGCAGTTCTTC
TRBJ1-1 | few | TRBV6-2/TRBV6-3 | TRBD1 | CASSNRGGTEAFF | TGTGCCAGCAGTAACAGGGGAGGGACTGAAGCTTTCTTT
TRBJ1-2 | . | TRBV4-2 | TRBD1 | CASSQDPGQGYGYTF | TGTGCCAGCAGCCAGGATCCGGGACAGGGCTATGGCTACACCTTC
TRBJ1-2 | . | TRBV6-5 | TRBD1 | CASRSTGNYGYTF | TGTGCCAGCAGATCGACAGGGAACTATGGCTACACCTTC
TRBJ2-5 | . | TRBV3-1/TRBV3-2 | . | CASSHRGDGAQYF | TGTGCCAGCAGCCATAGGGGGGACGGGGCCCAGTACTTC
TRBJ1-2 | . | TRBV15 | . | CATSRDAAVAGDGYTF | TGTGCCACCAGCAGGGACGCTGCGGTGGCAGGGGATGGCTACACCTTC
TRBJ2-5 | . | TRBV12-3/TRBV12-4 | TRBD1 | CASSGQAQETQYF | TGTGCCAGCAGTGGACAGGCCCAAGAGACCCAGTACTTC
TRBJ2-3 | . | TRBV6-6 | TRBD1 | CASSPPDRVSTDTQYF | TGTGCCAGCAGTCCACCGGACAGGGTCAGCACAGATACGCAGTATTTT
TRBJ2-1 | . | TRBV6-2/TRBV6-3 | TRBD2 | CASSSFRTSGRLSYNEQFF | TGTGCCAGCAGTTCCTTCCGGACTAGCGGGAGACTCTCCTACAATGAGCAGTTCTTC
TRBJ1-3 | . | TRBV18 | . | CASSPGGGNTIYF | TGTGCCAGCTCACCGGGAGGCGGCAACACCATATATTTT
TRBJ2-5 | once | TRBV6-2/TRBV6-3 | . | CASSYSILETQYF | TGTGCCAGCAGTTACTCGATTTTGGAGACCCAGTACTTC
TRBJ2-5 | . | TRBV28 | . | CASSLRTKDGGTQYF | TGTGCCAGCAGTTTAAGGACTAAAGATGGGGGGACCCAGTACTTC
TRBJ2-7 | . | TRBV5-1 | TRBD1 | CASSRGASGTGGYEQYF | TGCGCCAGCAGCCGGGGAGCCTCCGGGACAGGGGGTTACGAGCAGTACTTC